This TCR beta chain is from a study of blood T cell repertoires in COVID-19. Study summary: Acute-phase and convalescent COVID-19 samples originated in the United States, Italy and Spain. Sources were T cells, B-cell-depleted T cells, or PBMCs; the material itself was cDNA or gDNA.

V lost 2 bases to trimming and J lost 5 bases, with 10 bases between them. The CDR3 extends over 14 amino acids. In germline, CDR1 is MNHNS, CDR2 SASEGT. As processed by the authors: Using reference gene primer amplification, nucleated cell counts were estimated. Produced via immunoSEQ multiplex PCR; TCRdb's table is partial and in-frame only. V, J and clone size are taken as reported in that table, and D and trimming were inferred from the DNA itself. The sample shows over 200,000 clones, around 83% of them seen only once. The V gene is TRBV6-1, the J gene TRBJ1-5; tentatively, D is TRBD1 (6 bases). The sequence derives from a man aged 80 or over with acute or convalescent COVID-19. Sequencing was performed on peripheral blood. This chain's CDR3 is CASSETDSHQPQHF. The CDR3 nucleotides are TGTGCCAGCAGTGAAACGGACAGCCATCAGCCCCAGCATTTT.